This paragraph reports one T cell receptor beta chain. Its antigen is unknown. As previously described, bulk TCR libraries were made using listed TCR primers. TCRdb recomputed calls from the PCR reads with MiXCR, one row per CDR3 protein. The sample lists 400,000 to 600,000 distinct CDR3 sequences, about 26% occurring once. The authors sorted naive CD8 T cells as CD8+CD4-CCR7+CD45RA+. The CDR3 totals 14 residues. The germline CDR1 and CDR2 sequences are GTSNPN and SVGIG (reference sequence). Trimming pared 0 bases from V and 2 bases from J, leaving 11 bases between. This sample was included in a study of molecular identifiers for immune sequencing clone quantification. Broader study findings: Molecules of identical TCR sharing a barcode could underestimate highly expanded clone sizes. It was shown that clones above 20 RNA copies held over 99% of effector molecules, but under 1% in naive cells.

The clonotype originates from a human donor in good health. Some libraries in this study had Jurkat cell RNA spiked in. The V gene is TRBV30, the J gene TRBJ2-7, with a weak D call TRBD2 (5 bases). The sample consisted of naive CD8+ T cells from blood, with Jurkat cell RNA spiked in. Subset meaning: FACS-sorted CD8+CD4-CCR7+CD45RA+ naive T cells. CDR3: CAWSVRARTYEQYF. In nucleotides, the CDR3 is TGTGCCTGGAGTGTGAGGGCGAGGACCTACGAGCAGTACTTC.